The rows below give T cell receptor beta chains drawn from one sample of a study of breast tumors, draining lymph nodes, adjacent tissues. In TCRdb, the multiplex PCR reads were re-called with MiXCR into one record per CDR3 protein. The data hold 20,000 to 25,000 distinct CDR3 sequences, with 68% observed a single time. The specimen sequenced was tumor-adjacent breast tissue. Every receptor here comes from a female donor with breast cancer. Some clones in this sample may be carry-over from other donors' samples. Both conserved end residues are part of each CDR3. Each record gives: J gene, D gene, V gene, clone size, CDR3 protein, CDR3 DNA. The D gene is left open where the match is weak. For some rows the clone size is stated as once, few or many, or as a class when expanded; others skip it.

j_call: TRBJ1-2; d_call: TRBD1; v_call: TRBV2; clone_size: medium-sized; cdr3_aa: CAGNRGSDYGYTF; cdr3_nt: TGTGCCGGTAACAGGGGATCTGACTATGGCTACACCTTC
j_call: TRBJ2-1; d_call: .; v_call: TRBV29-1; clone_size: .; cdr3_aa: CSVTKMDYNEQFF; cdr3_nt: TGCAGCGTTACGAAAATGGATTACAATGAGCAGTTCTTC
j_call: TRBJ2-7; d_call: .; v_call: TRBV6-2/TRBV6-3; clone_size: .; cdr3_aa: CASTATETYEQYF; cdr3_nt: TGTGCCAGCACCGCGACAGAAACCTACGAGCAGTACTTC
j_call: TRBJ1-5; d_call: .; v_call: TRBV10-2; clone_size: .; cdr3_aa: CASSESVYQPQHF; cdr3_nt: TGCGCCAGCAGTGAGTCGGTTTATCAGCCCCAGCATTTT
j_call: TRBJ1-3; d_call: .; v_call: TRBV29-1; clone_size: once; cdr3_aa: CSVEGGNTIYF; cdr3_nt: TGCAGCGTTGAAGGTGGAAACACCATATATTTT
j_call: TRBJ2-3; d_call: TRBD2; v_call: TRBV28; clone_size: few; cdr3_aa: CASSMGLAGDTQYF; cdr3_nt: TGTGCCAGCAGTATGGGACTAGCAGGGGATACGCAGTATTTT
j_call: TRBJ2-7; d_call: TRBD1; v_call: TRBV5-1; clone_size: .; cdr3_aa: CASRKDRGRYEQYF; cdr3_nt: TGCGCCAGCAGGAAGGACAGGGGGCGGTACGAGCAGTACTTC
j_call: TRBJ2-2; d_call: .; v_call: TRBV5-1; clone_size: .; cdr3_aa: CASTRAPGENTGELFF; cdr3_nt: TGCGCCAGCACTCGAGCGCCGGGAGAGAACACCGGGGAGCTGTTTTTT
j_call: TRBJ1-1; d_call: .; v_call: TRBV6-2/TRBV6-3; clone_size: .; cdr3_aa: CASRMGSSEAFF; cdr3_nt: TGTGCCAGCAGGATGGGGTCAAGTGAAGCTTTCTTT
j_call: TRBJ1-4; d_call: .; v_call: TRBV5-4; clone_size: .; cdr3_aa: CASTIGGHEKLFF; cdr3_nt: TGTGCCAGCACCATTGGGGGTCATGAAAAACTGTTTTTT
j_call: TRBJ1-5; d_call: TRBD1; v_call: TRBV5-5; clone_size: .; cdr3_aa: CASSQGARNQPQHF; cdr3_nt: TGTGCCAGCAGCCAGGGGGCTCGCAATCAGCCCCAGCATTTT
j_call: TRBJ2-5; d_call: .; v_call: TRBV19; clone_size: .; cdr3_aa: CASSRKDSGRETQYF; cdr3_nt: TGTGCCAGTAGCCGCAAGGACAGTGGGAGGGAGACCCAGTACTTC
j_call: TRBJ1-6; d_call: TRBD1; v_call: TRBV20-1; clone_size: .; cdr3_aa: CSARAPDRGYSPLHF; cdr3_nt: TGCAGTGCTAGAGCCCCGGACAGGGGCTATTCACCCCTCCACTTT
j_call: TRBJ2-7; d_call: TRBD2; v_call: TRBV5-4; clone_size: .; cdr3_aa: CASSSLGLASSEQYF; cdr3_nt: TGTGCCAGCAGCTCTCTGGGACTAGCCTCTAGCGAGCAGTACTTC
j_call: TRBJ2-7; d_call: TRBD2; v_call: TRBV4-2; clone_size: .; cdr3_aa: CASSQDGRGQYF; cdr3_nt: TGTGCCAGCAGCCAAGACGGGAGGGGGCAGTACTTC
j_call: TRBJ1-4; d_call: .; v_call: TRBV19; clone_size: many; cdr3_aa: CASSIVRELNEKLFF; cdr3_nt: TGTGCCAGTAGTATAGTCAGGGAGCTAAATGAAAAACTGTTTTTT
j_call: TRBJ1-4; d_call: TRBD1; v_call: TRBV12-3/TRBV12-4; clone_size: .; cdr3_aa: CASSPGTGGEKLFF; cdr3_nt: TGTGCCAGCAGCCCTGGGACAGGCGGGGAAAAACTGTTTTTT
j_call: TRBJ1-6; d_call: .; v_call: TRBV20-1; clone_size: medium-sized; cdr3_aa: CSASDPRQEFNSPLHF; cdr3_nt: TGCAGTGCTAGTGACCCGAGACAGGAATTTAATTCACCCCTCCACTTT
j_call: TRBJ1-2; d_call: .; v_call: TRBV28; clone_size: many; cdr3_aa: CASSDIGGRGYGYTF; cdr3_nt: TGTGCCAGCAGCGACATTGGGGGGCGCGGCTATGGCTACACCTTC
j_call: TRBJ2-2; d_call: .; v_call: TRBV27; clone_size: .; cdr3_aa: CASSSITTTKTGELFF; cdr3_nt: TGTGCCAGCAGTTCAATCACCACGACAAAAACCGGGGAGCTGTTTTTT
j_call: TRBJ2-2; d_call: TRBD2; v_call: TRBV4-2; clone_size: .; cdr3_aa: CASSPTSGRSHANTGELFF; cdr3_nt: TGTGCCAGCAGCCCGACTAGCGGGAGGTCTCACGCGAACACCGGGGAGCTGTTTTTT
j_call: TRBJ1-5; d_call: .; v_call: TRBV3-1; clone_size: .; cdr3_aa: CASSQGTYQPQHF; cdr3_nt: TGTGCCAGCAGCCAAGGTACTTATCAGCCCCAGCATTTT
j_call: TRBJ1-2; d_call: .; v_call: TRBV29-1; clone_size: .; cdr3_aa: CSVGTFDGGTF; cdr3_nt: TGCAGCGTGGGGACATTCGATGGGGGCACCTTC
j_call: TRBJ2-3; d_call: TRBD2; v_call: TRBV9; clone_size: .; cdr3_aa: CASSVDREGNTDTQYF; cdr3_nt: TGTGCCAGCAGCGTAGACCGGGAGGGTAACACAGATACGCAGTATTTT
j_call: TRBJ1-2; d_call: TRBD1; v_call: TRBV5-1; clone_size: .; cdr3_aa: CASSGQGGYTF; cdr3_nt: TGCGCCAGCAGCGGACAGGGAGGCTACACCTTC
j_call: TRBJ2-3; d_call: TRBD2; v_call: TRBV20-1; clone_size: many; cdr3_aa: CSARLPGGGTDTQYF; cdr3_nt: TGCAGTGCTAGATTGCCGGGAGGGGGCACAGATACGCAGTATTTT
j_call: TRBJ2-7; d_call: .; v_call: TRBV18; clone_size: once; cdr3_aa: CASSPALSYEQYF; cdr3_nt: TGTGCCAGCTCACCCGCACTCTCCTACGAGCAGTACTTC
j_call: TRBJ2-3; d_call: TRBD2; v_call: TRBV6-1; clone_size: .; cdr3_aa: CASSGLAGGTDTQYF; cdr3_nt: TGTGCCAGCAGTGGGCTAGCGGGAGGCACAGATACGCAGTATTTT
j_call: TRBJ2-5; d_call: TRBD2; v_call: TRBV2; clone_size: .; cdr3_aa: CATRWGLAGETQYF; cdr3_nt: TGTGCCACGAGGTGGGGACTAGCGGGAGAGACCCAGTACTTC
j_call: TRBJ1-4; d_call: TRBD1; v_call: TRBV7-9; clone_size: .; cdr3_aa: CASSAGTGRGEKLFF; cdr3_nt: TGTGCCAGCAGCGCCGGGACAGGGAGGGGTGAAAAACTGTTTTTT